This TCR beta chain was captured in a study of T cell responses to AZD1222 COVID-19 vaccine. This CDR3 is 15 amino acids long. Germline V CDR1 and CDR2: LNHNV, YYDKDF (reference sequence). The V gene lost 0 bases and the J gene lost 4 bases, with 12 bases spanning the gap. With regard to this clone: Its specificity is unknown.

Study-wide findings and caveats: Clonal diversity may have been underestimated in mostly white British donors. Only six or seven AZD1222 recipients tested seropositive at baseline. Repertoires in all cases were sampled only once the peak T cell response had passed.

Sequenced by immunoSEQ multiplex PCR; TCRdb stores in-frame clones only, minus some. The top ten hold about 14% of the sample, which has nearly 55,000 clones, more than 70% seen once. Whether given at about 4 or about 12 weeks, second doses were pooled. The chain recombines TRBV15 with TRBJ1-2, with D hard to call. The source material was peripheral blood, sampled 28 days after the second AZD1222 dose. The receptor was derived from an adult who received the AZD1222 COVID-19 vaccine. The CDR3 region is CATSRDQPGSYGYTF. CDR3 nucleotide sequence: TGTGCCACCAGCAGAGATCAGCCGGGTAGCTATGGCTACACCTTC.